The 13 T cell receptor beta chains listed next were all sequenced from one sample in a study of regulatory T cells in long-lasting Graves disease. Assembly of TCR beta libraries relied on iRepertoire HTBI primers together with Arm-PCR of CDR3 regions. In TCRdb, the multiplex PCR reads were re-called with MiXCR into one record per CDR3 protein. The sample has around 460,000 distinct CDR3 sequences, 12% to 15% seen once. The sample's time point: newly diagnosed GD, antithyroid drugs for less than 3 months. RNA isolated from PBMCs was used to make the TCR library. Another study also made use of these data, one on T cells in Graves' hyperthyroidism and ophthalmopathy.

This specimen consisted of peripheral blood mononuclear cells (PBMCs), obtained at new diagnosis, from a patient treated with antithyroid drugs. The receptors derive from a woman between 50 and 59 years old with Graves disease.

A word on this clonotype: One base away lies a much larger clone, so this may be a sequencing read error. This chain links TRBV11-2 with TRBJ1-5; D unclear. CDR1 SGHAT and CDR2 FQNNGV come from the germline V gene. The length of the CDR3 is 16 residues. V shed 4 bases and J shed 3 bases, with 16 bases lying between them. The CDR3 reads CASSSSIGLPNQPQHF. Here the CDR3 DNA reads TGTGCCAGCAGCTCCTCTATAGGGCTCCCCAATCAGCCCCAGCATTTT. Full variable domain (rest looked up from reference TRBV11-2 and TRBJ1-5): EAGVAQSPRYKIIEKRQSVAFWCNPISGHATLYWYQQILGQGPKLLIQFQNNGVVDDSQLPKDRFSAERLKGVDSTLKIQPAKLEDSAVYLCASSSSIGLPNQPQHFGDGTRLSIL.

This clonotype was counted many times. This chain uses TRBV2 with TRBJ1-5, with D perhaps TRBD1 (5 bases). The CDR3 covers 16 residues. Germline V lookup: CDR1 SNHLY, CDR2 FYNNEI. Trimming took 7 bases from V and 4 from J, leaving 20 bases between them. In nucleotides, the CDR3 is TGTGCCAGCAAGGGAAGAGGCGGACATCCAAATCAGCCCCAGCATTTT. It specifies CASKGRGGHPNQPQHF.

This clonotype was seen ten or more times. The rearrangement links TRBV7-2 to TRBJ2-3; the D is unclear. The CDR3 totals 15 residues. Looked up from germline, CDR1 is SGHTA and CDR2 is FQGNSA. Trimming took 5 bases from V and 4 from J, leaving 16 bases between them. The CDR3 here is CASSPATVGADTQYF. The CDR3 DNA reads TGTGCCAGCAGCCCGGCAACAGTGGGCGCAGATACGCAGTATTTT.

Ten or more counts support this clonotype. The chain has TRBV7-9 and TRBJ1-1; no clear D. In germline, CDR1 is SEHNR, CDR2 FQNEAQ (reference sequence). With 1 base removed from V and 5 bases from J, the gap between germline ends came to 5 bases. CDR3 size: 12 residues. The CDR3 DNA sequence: TGTGCCAGCAGCTTAGAATGGACTGAAGCTTTCTTT. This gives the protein CASSLEWTEAFF.

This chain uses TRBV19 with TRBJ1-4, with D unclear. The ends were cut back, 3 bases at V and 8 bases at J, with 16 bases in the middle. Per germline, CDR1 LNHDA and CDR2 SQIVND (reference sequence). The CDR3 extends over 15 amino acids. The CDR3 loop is CASSIRRQGDEKLFF. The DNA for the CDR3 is TGTGCCAGTAGTATCCGGAGGCAAGGTGACGAAAAACTGTTTTTT.

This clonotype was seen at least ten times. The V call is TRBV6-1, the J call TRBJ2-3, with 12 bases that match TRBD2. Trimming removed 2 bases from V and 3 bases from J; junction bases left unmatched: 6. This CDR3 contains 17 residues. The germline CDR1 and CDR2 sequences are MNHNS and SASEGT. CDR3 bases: TGTGCCAGCAGTGAACTAGCGGGAGGGCCGGGTACAGATACGCAGTATTTT. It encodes CASSELAGGPGTDTQYF.

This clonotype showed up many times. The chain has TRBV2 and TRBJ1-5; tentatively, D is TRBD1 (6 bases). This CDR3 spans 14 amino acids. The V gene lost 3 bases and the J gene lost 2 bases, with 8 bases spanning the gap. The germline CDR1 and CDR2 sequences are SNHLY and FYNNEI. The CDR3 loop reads CASSDNRGNQPQHF. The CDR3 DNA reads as TGTGCCAGCAGTGATAACAGGGGCAATCAGCCCCAGCATTTT.

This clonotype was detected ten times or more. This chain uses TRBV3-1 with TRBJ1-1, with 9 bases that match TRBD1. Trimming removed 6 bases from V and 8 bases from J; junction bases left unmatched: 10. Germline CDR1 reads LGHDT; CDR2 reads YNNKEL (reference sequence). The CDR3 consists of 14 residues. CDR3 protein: CASSRQGGTAEAFF. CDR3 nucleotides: TGTGCCAGCAGTCGACAGGGGGGAACTGCCGAAGCTTTCTTT.

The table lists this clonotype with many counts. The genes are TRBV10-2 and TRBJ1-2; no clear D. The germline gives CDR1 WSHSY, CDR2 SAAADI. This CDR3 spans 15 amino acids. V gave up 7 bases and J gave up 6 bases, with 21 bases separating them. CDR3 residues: CASTARRQKGNGYTF. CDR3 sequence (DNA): TGCGCCAGCACCGCGCGACGGCAGAAAGGGAATGGCTACACCTTC.

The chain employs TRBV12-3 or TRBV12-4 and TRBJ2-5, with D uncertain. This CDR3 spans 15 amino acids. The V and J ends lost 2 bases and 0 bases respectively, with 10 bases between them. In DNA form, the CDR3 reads TGTGCCAGCAGTTTAAGTAGTGGGTACCAAGAGACCCAGTACTTC. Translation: CASSLSSGYQETQYF.

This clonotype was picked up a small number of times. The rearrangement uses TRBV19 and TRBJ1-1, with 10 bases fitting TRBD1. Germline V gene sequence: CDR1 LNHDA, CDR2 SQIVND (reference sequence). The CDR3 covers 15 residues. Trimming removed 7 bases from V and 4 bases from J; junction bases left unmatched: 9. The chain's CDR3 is CASTREGTGVTEAFF. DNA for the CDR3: TGTGCCAGTACTAGAGAGGGGACAGGGGTCACTGAAGCTTTCTTT.

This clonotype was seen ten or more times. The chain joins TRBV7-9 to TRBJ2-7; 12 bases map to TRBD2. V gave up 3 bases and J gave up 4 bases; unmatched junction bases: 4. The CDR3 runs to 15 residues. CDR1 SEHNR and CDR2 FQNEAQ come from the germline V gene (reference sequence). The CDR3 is CASSFGTSGPYEQYF. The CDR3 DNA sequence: TGTGCCAGCAGCTTCGGGACTAGCGGGCCTTACGAGCAGTACTTC. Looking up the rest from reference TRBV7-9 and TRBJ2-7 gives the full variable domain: DTGVSQNPRHKITKRGQNVTFRCDPISEHNRLYWYRQTLGQGPEFLTYFQNEAQLEKSRLLSDRFSAERPKGSFSTLEIQRTEQGDSAMYLCASSFGTSGPYEQYFGPGTRLTVT.

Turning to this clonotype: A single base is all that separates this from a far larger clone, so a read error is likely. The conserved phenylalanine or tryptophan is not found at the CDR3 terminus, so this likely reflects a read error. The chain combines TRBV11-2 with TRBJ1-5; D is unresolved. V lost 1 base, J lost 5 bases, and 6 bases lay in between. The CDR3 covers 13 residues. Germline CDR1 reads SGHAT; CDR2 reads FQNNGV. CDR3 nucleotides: TGTGCCAGCAGCTTAGGGGAGGATCAGCCCCAGCATCTT. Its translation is CASSLGEDQPQHL.